These T cell receptor delta chains were read from a single sample in a study of gamma-delta T cells after stem cell transplantation. TCRdb made new clone calls on the RT-PCR reads using CATT. The sample shows approximately 14,000 delta-chain clones, roughly 30% of them seen only once. The sample was gamma-delta T cells. These receptors were taken from a human donor. It is not recorded whose cells these are; they may come from a transplant donor. Each CDR3 is given with its conserved first and last residue. Rows may omit the clone size; those that give it use once, few, many or a size class.

>NA|TRDV1
CALGEFLLNIGADKLIF
>few|TRDV2
CACDPVLGDDTDKLIF
>few|TRAV29/DV5
CAASANQLGAPPYTDKLIF
>NA|TRDV2
CACDTGELLTDKLIF
>NA|TRDV3
CASPSHILGIPDKLIF
>few|TRDV2
CACDTGVGDTFPAYTDKLIF
>few|TRDV3
CAPTGTLDYTDKLIF
>NA|TRDV3
CAFQTRLGDSSFTDKLIF
>NA|TRDV3
CASAYVTYWGSHAEARTLIF
>NA|TRDV2
CACDDGLGFGLYKHKLIF
>few|TRDV2
CACDTFWGISWDTRQMFF
>few|TRDV1
CALGELPTPLGDTPATFYKLIF
>NA|TRDV2
CACARRSATGGWSSWDTRQMFF
>NA|TRDV1
CASGERMWYTDKLIF
>medium-sized|TRAV29/DV5
CAASVGDTYTDKLIF
>medium-sized|TRDV2
CACDKILGDTDKLIF
>few|TRDV1
CALGEPFLQGTPYTDKLIF
>NA|TRDV2
CACDWGIRTWDTRQMFF
>NA|TRDV1
CALGPWALSWGSVSWDTRQMFF